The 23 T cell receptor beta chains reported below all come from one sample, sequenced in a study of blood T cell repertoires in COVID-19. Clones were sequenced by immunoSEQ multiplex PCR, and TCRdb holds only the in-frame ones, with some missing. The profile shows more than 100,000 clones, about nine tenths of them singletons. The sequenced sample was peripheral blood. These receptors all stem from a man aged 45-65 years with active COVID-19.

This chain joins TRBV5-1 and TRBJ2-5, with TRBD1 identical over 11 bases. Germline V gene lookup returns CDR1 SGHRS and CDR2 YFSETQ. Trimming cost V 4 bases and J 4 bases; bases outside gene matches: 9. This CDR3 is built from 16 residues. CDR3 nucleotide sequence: TGCGCCAGCAGCCCTGGGGGGACAGGGGGACGAGAGACCCAGTACTTC. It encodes CASSPGGTGGRETQYF.

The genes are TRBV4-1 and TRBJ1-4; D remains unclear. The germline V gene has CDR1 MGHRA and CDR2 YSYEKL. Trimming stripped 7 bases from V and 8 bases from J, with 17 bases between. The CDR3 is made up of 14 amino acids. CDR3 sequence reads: CASTEVWAREKLFF. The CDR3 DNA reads TGCGCCAGCACCGAAGTCTGGGCAAGGGAAAAACTGTTTTTT.

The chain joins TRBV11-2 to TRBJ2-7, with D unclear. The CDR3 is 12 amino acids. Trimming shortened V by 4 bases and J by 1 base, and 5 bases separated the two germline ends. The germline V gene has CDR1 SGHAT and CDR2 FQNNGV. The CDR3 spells CASSSTSYEQYF. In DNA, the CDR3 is TGTGCCAGCAGCTCAACTTCCTACGAGCAGTACTTC.

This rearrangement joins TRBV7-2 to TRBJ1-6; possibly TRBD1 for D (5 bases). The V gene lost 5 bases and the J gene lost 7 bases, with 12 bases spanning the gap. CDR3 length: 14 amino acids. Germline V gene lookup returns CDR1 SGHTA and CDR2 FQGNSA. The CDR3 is CASSGGVLNSPLHF. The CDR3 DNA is TGTGCCAGCAGCGGAGGGGTCCTAAATTCACCCCTCCACTTT.

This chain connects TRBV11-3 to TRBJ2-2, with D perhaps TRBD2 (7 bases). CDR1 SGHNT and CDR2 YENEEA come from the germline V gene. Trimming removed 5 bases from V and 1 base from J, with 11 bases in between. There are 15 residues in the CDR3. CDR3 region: CASSRGGQNTGELFF. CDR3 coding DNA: TGTGCCAGCAGCCGCGGGGGCCAGAACACCGGGGAGCTGTTTTTT.

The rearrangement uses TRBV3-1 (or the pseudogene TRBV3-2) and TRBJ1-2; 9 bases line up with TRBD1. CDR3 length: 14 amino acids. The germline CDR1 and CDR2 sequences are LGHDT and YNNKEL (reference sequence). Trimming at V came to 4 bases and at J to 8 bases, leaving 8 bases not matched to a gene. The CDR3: CASSLSQGARGYTF. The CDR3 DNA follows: TGTGCCAGCAGCCTATCACAGGGGGCGAGGGGCTACACCTTC.

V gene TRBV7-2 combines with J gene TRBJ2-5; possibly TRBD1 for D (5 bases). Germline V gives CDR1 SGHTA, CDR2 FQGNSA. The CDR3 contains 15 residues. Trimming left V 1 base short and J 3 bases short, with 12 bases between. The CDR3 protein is CASSLVLSREETQYF. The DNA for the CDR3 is TGTGCCAGCAGCTTAGTCCTCAGCAGGGAAGAGACCCAGTACTTC.

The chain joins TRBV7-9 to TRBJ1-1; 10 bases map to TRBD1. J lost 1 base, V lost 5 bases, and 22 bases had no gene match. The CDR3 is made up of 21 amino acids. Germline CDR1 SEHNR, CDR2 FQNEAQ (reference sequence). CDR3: CASSRGSGTGADHPQNTEAFF. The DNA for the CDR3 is TGTGCCAGCAGCCGGGGTTCCGGGACAGGGGCCGACCATCCTCAGAACACTGAAGCTTTCTTT.

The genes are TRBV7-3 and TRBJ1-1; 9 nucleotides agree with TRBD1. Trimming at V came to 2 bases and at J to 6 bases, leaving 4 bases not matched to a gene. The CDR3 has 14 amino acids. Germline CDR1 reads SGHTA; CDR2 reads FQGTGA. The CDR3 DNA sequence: TGTGCCAGCAGCTTAGGGACAGGGATCGCTGAAGCTTTCTTT. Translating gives CASSLGTGIAEAFF.

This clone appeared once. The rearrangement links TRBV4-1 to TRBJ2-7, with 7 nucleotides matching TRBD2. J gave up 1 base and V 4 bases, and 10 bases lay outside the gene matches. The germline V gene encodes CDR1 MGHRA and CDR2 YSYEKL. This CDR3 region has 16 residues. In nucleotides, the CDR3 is TGCGCCAGCAGCCCCCTCCGTGGAGCGGGATCCTACGAGCAGTACTTC. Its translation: CASSPLRGAGSYEQYF.

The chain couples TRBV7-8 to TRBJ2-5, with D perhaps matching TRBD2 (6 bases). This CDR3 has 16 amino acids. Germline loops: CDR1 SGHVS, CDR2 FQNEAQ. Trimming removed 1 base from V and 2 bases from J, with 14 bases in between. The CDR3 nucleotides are TGTGCCAGCAGCTTAGGGTGGAGGGGTAGGCAAGAGACCCAGTACTTC. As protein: CASSLGWRGRQETQYF.

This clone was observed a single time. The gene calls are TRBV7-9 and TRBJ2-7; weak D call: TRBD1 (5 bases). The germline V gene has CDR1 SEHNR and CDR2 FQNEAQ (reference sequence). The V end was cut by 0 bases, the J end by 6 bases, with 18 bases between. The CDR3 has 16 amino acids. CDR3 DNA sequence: TGTGCCAGCAGCTTAGCGTTTGGAAAGGGGCTCCCCGAGCAGTACTTC. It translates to CASSLAFGKGLPEQYF.

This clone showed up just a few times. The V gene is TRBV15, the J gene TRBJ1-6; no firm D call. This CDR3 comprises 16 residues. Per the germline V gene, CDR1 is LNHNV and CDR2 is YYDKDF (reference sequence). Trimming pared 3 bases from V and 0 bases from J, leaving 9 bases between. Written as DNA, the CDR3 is TGTGCCACCAGCAGCGGTAGGAGCTCCTATAATTCACCCCTCCACTTT. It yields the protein CATSSGRSSYNSPLHF.

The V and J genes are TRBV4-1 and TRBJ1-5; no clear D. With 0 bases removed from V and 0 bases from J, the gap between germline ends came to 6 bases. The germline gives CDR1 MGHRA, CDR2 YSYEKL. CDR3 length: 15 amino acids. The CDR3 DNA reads TGCGCCAGCAGCCAAGATCACACTAGCAATCAGCCCCAGCATTTT. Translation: CASSQDHTSNQPQHF.

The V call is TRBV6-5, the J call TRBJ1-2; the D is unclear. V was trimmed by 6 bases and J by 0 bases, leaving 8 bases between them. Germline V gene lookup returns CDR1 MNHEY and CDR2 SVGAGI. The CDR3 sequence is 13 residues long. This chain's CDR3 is CASSQDTNYGYTF. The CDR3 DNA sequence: TGTGCCAGCAGCCAAGACACTAACTATGGCTACACCTTC.

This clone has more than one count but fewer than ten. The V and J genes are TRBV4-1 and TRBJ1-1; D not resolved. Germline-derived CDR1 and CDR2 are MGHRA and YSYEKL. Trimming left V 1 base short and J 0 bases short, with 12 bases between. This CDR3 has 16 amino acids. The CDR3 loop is CASSQVEISMNTEAFF. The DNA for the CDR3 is TGCGCCAGCAGCCAAGTTGAGATCTCAATGAACACTGAAGCTTTCTTT.

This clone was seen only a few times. Written as DNA, the CDR3 is TGCGCCAGCAGCCAAGAAGGGACTAGCGGTTACGAGCAGTACTTC. This sequence encodes CASSQEGTSGYEQYF. This chain links TRBV4-3 with TRBJ2-7; 11 bases match TRBD2. The CDR3 length is 15 residues. After removal of 0 bases from V and 4 bases from J, the junction contained 2 bases not matched to a gene. Germline loops: CDR1 LGHNA, CDR2 YSLEER.

The CDR3 loop reads CASSKGASYEQYF. The CDR3 DNA is TGTGCCAGCAGCAAGGGGGCCTCCTACGAGCAGTACTTC. The chain combines TRBV25-1 with TRBJ2-7; 7 positions agree with TRBD1. Losses at the gene ends were 6 bases for V and 0 bases for J; bases not matched to a gene: 2. The germline gives CDR1 MGHDK, CDR2 SYGVNS. The CDR3 contains 13 residues.

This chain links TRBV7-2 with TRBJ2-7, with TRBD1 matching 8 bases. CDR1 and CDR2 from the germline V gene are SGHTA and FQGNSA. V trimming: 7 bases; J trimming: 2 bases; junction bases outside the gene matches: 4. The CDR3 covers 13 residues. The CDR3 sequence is CASNPGQAYEQYF. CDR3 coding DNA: TGTGCCAGCAACCCGGGACAGGCCTACGAGCAGTACTTC.

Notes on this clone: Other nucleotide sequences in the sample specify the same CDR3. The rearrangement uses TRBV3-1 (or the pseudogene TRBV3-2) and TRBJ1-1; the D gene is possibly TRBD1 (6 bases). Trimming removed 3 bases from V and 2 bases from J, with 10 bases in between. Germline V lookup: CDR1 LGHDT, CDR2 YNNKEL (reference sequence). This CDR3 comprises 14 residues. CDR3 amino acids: CASSQLQGNTEAFF. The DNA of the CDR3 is TGTGCCAGCAGCCAGTTACAGGGAAACACTGAAGCTTTCTTT.

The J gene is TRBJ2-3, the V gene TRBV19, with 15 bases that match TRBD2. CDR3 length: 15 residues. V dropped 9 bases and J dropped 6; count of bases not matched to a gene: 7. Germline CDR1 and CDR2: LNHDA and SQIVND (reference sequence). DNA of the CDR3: TGTGCCAGCGGGGGACTAGCGGGGGGATTCGATACGCAGTATTTT. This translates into CASGGLAGGFDTQYF. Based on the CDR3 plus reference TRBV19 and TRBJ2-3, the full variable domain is DGGITQSPKYLFRKEGQNVTLSCEQNLNHDAMYWYRQDPGQGLRLIYYSQIVNDFQKGDIAEGYSVSREKKESFPLTVTSAQKNPTAFYLCASGGLAGGFDTQYFGPGTRLTVL.

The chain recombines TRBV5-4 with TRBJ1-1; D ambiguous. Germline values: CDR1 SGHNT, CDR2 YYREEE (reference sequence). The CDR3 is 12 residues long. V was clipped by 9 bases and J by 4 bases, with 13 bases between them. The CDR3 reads CATMAGPTEAFF. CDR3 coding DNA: TGTGCCACCATGGCAGGTCCCACTGAAGCTTTCTTT.

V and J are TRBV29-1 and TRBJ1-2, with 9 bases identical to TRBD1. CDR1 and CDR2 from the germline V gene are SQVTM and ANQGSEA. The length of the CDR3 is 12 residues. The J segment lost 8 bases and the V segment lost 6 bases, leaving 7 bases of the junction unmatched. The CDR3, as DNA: TGCAGCGTCTACACAGGGGGCGAAGGCTACACCTTC. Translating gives CSVYTGGEGYTF.